This TCR beta chain was recorded in a study of blood T cell repertoires in COVID-19. Study overall: Italy, Spain and the United States were the sources of the convalescent and acute COVID-19 samples. The cDNA or gDNA used as material had been derived from T cells, B-cell-depleted T cells, or PBMCs.

The assay was immunoSEQ multiplex PCR, and TCRdb's table has in-frame clones only and misses some. The table has tens of thousands of clones, about 86% seen once. The germline V gene encodes CDR1 SGHTA and CDR2 FQGNSA. The V end was cut by 5 bases, the J end by 0 bases, with 11 bases between. CDR3 size: 15 residues. The chain couples TRBV7-2 to TRBJ1-3; possibly TRBD1 for D (6 bases). This receptor was taken from a man between 50 and 59 years old with acute or convalescent COVID-19. Sequencing was done on a sample of peripheral blood. The CDR3 loop reads CASSRGQSSGNTIYF. In nucleotides, the CDR3 is TGTGCCAGCAGCCGCGGACAGAGCTCTGGAAACACCATATATTTT.